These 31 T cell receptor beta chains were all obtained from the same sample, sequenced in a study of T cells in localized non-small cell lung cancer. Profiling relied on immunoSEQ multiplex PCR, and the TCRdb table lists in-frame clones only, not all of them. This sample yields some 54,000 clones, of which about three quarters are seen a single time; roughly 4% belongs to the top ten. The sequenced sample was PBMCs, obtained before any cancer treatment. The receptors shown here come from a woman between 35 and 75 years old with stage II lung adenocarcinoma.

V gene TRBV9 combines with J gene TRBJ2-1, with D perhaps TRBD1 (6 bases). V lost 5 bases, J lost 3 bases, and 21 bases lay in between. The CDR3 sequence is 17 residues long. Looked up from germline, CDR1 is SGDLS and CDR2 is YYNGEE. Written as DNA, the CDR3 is TGTGCCAGCAGTGACACCAGACACAAGGGGGTCTACAATGAGCAGTTCTTC. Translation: CASSDTRHKGVYNEQFF.

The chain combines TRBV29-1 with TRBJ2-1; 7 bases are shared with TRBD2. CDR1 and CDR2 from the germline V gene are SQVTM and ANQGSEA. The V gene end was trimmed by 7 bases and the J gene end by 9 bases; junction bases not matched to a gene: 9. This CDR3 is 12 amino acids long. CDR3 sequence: CSAGAGVSEQFF. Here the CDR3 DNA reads TGCAGCGCCGGGGCGGGGGTCTCTGAGCAGTTCTTC.

The CDR3 loop is CASSPREIPAADTQYF. CDR3 in DNA: TGTGCCAGCTCACCAAGGGAAATCCCAGCAGCAGATACGCAGTATTTT. This chain links TRBV18 with TRBJ2-3; no reliable D call. Trimming cost V 2 bases and J 4 bases, with 16 bases left between them. Germline CDR1 KGHSH, CDR2 LQKENI. This CDR3 region has 16 residues.

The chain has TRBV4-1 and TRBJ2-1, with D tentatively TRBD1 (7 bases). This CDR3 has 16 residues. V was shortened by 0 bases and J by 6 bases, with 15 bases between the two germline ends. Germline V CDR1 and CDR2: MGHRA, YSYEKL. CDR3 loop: CASSQDQRQGGNEQFF. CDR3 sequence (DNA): TGCGCCAGCAGCCAAGATCAAAGGCAGGGGGGCAATGAGCAGTTCTTC.

For the CDR3, the DNA is TGTGCCAGCAGCTTGGGTGTCGGGCAGGTAAACACTGAAGCTTTCTTT. Amino acids: CASSLGVGQVNTEAFF. The V and J genes are TRBV5-4 and TRBJ1-1; D remains unclear. This CDR3 is 16 amino acids long. Trimming left V 0 bases short and J 2 bases short, with 14 bases between. Germline V lookup: CDR1 SGHNT, CDR2 YYREEE (reference sequence).

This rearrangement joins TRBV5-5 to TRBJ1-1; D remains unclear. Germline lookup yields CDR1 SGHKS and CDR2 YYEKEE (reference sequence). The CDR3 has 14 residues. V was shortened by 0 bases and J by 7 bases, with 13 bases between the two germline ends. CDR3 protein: CASSLAGSSYEAFF. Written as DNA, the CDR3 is TGTGCCAGCAGCTTGGCCGGGAGTAGTTATGAAGCTTTCTTT.

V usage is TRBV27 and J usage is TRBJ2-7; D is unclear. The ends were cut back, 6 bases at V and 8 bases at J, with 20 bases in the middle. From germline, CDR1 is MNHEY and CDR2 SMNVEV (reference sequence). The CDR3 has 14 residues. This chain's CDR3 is CASRGTAVPLQQYF. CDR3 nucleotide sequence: TGTGCCAGCAGAGGAACGGCAGTTCCTCTCCAGCAGTACTTC.

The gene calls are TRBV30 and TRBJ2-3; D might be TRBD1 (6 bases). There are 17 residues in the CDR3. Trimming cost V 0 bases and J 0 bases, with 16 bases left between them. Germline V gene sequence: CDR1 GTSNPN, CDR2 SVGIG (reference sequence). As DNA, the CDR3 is TGTGCCTGGAGTGTCCCCCGGGCAGGGGTGAGCACAGATACGCAGTATTTT. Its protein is CAWSVPRAGVSTDTQYF. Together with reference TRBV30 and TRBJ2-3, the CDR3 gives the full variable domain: SQTIHQWPATLVQPVGSPLSLECTVEGTSNPNLYWYRQAAGRGLQLLFYSVGIGQISSEVPQNLSASRPQDRQFILSSKKLLLSDSGFYLCAWSVPRAGVSTDTQYFGPGTRLTVL.

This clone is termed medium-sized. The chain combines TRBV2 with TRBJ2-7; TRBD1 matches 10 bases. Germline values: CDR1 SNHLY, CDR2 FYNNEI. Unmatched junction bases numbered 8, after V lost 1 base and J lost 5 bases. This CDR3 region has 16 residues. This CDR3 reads CASSEESRTGGNEQYF. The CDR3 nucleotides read TGTGCCAGCAGTGAAGAGAGTAGGACAGGGGGAAACGAGCAGTACTTC.

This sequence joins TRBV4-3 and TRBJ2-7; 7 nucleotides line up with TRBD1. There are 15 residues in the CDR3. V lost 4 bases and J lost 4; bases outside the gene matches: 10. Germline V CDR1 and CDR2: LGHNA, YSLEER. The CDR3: CASSPFRDSFYEQYF. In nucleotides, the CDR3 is TGCGCCAGCAGCCCCTTCCGGGACAGCTTTTACGAGCAGTACTTC.

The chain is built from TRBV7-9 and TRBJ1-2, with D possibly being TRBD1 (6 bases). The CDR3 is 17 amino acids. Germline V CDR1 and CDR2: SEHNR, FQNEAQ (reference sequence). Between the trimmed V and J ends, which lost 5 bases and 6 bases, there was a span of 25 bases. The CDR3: CASSPVPEGGGENGYTF. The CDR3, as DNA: TGTGCCAGCAGCCCAGTCCCGGAGGGGGGGGGCGAAAATGGCTACACCTTC.

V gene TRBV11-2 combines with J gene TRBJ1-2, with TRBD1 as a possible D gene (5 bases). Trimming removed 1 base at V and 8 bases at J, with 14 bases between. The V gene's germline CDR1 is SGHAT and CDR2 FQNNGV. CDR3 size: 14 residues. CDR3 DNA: TGTGCCAGCAGCTTAGGAGGGGCTGTTTACGGCTACACCTTC. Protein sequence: CASSLGGAVYGYTF.

CDR3 residues: CASSLDVRGETQYF. CDR3 nucleotide sequence: TGCGCCAGCAGCTTGGATGTCAGGGGAGAGACCCAGTACTTC. The chain couples TRBV5-1 to TRBJ2-5, with a weak D call TRBD1 (6 bases). This CDR3 comprises 14 residues. Germline lookup yields CDR1 SGHRS and CDR2 YFSETQ. V shed 0 bases and J shed 4 bases, with 10 bases lying between them.

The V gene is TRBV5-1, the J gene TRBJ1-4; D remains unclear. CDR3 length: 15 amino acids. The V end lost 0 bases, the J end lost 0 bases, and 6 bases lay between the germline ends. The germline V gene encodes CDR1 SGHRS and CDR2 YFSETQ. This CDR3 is CASSLDRATNEKLFF. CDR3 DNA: TGCGCCAGCAGCTTGGATCGGGCAACTAATGAAAAACTGTTTTTT.

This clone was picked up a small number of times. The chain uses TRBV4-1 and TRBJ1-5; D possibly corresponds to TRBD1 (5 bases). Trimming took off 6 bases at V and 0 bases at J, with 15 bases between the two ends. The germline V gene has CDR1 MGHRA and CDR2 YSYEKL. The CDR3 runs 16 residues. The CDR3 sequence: CASRSGVGYSNQPQHF. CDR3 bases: TGCGCCAGCAGATCGGGGGTAGGGTATAGCAATCAGCCCCAGCATTTT.

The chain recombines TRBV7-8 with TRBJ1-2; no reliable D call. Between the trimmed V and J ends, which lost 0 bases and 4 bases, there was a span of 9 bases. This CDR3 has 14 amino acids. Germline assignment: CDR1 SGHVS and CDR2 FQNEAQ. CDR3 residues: CASSLADISYGYTF. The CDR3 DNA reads TGTGCCAGCAGCTTAGCCGACATCAGCTATGGCTACACCTTC.

CDR3 sequence (DNA): TGCGCCAGCAGCCCGTCGGGGGACAGACAAGAGACCCAGTACTTC. Protein sequence: CASSPSGDRQETQYF. This chain joins TRBV5-1 and TRBJ2-5; D might be TRBD1 (7 bases). The CDR3 loop spans 15 amino acids. V lost 4 bases and J lost 2, with 15 bases in between. Looked up from germline, CDR1 is SGHRS and CDR2 is YFSETQ.

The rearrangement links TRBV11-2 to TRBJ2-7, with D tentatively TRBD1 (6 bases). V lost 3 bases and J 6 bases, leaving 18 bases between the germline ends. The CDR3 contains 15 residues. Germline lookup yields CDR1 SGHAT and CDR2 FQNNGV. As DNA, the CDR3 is TGTGCCAGCAGCTTTCTTCGACAGCAAGGGGGCGAGCAGTACTTC. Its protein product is CASSFLRQQGGEQYF.

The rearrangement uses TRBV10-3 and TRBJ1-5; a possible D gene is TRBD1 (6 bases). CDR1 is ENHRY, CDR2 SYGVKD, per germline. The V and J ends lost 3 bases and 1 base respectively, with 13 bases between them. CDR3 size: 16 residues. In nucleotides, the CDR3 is TGTGCCATCAGTGAAGGGAACAGGGCCAGCAATCAGCCCCAGCATTTT. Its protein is CAISEGNRASNQPQHF.

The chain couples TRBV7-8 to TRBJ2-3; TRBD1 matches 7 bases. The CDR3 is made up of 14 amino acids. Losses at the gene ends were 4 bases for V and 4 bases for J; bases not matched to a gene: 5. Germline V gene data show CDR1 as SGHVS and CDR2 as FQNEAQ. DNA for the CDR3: TGTGCCAGCAGCTCCTCGACAGGGCCAGATACGCAGTATTTT. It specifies CASSSSTGPDTQYF.

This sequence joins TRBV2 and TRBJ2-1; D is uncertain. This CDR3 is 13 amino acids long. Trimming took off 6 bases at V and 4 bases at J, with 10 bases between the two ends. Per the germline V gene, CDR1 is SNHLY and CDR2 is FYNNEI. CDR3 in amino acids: CASRETPYNEQFF. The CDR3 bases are TGTGCCAGCAGGGAGACGCCTTACAATGAGCAGTTCTTC.

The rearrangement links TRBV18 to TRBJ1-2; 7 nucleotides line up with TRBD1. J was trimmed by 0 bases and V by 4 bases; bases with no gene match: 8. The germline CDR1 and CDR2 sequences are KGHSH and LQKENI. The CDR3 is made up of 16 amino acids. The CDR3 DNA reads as TGTGCCAGCTCACGGGACAGCCCCCCGGCTAACTATGGCTACACCTTC. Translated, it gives CASSRDSPPANYGYTF.

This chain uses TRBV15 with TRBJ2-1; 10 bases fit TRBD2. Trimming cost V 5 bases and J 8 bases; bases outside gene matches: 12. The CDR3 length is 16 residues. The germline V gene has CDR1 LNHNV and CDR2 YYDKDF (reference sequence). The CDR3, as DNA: TGTGCCACCAGCTATAGCGGAATACTAGCGGGGTATGAGCAGTTCTTC. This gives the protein CATSYSGILAGYEQFF.

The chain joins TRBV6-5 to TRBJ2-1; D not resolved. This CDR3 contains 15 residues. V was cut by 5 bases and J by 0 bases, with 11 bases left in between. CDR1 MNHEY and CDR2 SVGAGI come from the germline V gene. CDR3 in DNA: TGTGCCAGCAGTCTCGTCCTCAGCTCCTACAATGAGCAGTTCTTC. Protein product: CASSLVLSSYNEQFF.

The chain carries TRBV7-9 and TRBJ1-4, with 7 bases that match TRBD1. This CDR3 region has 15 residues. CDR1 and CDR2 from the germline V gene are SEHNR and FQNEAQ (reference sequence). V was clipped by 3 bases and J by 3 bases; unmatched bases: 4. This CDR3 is CASSFRQGANEKLFF. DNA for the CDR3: TGTGCCAGCAGCTTCCGACAGGGAGCTAATGAAAAACTGTTTTTT.

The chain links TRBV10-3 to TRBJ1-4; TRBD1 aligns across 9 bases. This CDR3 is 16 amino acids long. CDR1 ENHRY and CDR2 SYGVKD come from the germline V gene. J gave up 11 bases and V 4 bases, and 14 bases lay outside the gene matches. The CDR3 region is CAISGGEGTGKTKLFF. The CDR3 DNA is TGTGCCATCAGTGGAGGTGAAGGGACAGGGAAGACGAAACTGTTTTTT.

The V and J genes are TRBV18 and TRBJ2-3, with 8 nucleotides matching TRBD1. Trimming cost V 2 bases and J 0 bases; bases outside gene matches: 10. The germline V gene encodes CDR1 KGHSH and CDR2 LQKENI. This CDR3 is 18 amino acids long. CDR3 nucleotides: TGTGCCAGCTCACCAACATACCGAGGACAGGGAAGCACAGATACGCAGTATTTT. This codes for CASSPTYRGQGSTDTQYF.

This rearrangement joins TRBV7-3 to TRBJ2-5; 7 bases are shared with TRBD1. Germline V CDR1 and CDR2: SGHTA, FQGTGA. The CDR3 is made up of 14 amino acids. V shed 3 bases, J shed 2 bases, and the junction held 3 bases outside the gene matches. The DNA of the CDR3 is TGTGCCAGCAGCTTGATGGACAGGCAAGAGACCCAGTACTTC. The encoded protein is CASSLMDRQETQYF.

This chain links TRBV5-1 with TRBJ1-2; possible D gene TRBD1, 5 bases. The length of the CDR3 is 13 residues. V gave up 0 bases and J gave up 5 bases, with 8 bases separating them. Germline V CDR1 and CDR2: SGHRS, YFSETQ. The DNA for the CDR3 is TGCGCCAGCAGCTTGGCCGAGGGGTATGGCTACACCTTC. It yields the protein CASSLAEGYGYTF.

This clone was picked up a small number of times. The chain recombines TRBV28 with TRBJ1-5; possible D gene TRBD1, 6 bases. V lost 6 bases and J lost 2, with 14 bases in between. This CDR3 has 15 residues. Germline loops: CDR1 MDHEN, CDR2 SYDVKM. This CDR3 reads CASSHRDERNQPQHF. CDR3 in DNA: TGTGCCAGCAGCCACAGGGATGAGCGCAATCAGCCCCAGCATTTT.

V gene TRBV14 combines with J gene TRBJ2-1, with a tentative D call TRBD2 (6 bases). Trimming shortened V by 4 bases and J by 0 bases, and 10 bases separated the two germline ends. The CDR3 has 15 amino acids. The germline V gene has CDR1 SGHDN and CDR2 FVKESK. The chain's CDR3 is CASSPRGSSYNEQFF. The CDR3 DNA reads TGTGCCAGCAGCCCGCGGGGAAGCTCCTACAATGAGCAGTTCTTC.